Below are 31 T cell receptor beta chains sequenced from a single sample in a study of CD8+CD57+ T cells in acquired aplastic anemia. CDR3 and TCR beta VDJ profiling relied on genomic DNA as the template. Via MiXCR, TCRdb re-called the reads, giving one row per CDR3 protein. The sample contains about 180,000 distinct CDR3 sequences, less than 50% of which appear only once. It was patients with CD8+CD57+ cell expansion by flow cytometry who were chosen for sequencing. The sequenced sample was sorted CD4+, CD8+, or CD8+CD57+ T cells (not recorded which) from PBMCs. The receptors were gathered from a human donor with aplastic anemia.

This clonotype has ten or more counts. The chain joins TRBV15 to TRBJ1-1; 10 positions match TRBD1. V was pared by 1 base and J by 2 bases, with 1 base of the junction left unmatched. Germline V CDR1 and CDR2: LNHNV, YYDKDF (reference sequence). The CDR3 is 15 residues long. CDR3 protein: CATSRGDRGNTEAFF. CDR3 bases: TGTGCCACCAGCAGAGGGGACAGGGGTAACACTGAAGCTTTCTTT.

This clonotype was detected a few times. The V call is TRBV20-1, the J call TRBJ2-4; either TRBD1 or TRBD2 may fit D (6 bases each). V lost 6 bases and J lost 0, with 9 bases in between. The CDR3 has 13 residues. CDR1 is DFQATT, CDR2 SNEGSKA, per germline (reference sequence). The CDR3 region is CSAGGLAKNIQYF. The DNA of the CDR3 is TGCAGTGCAGGGGGGTTAGCCAAAAACATTCAGTACTTC.

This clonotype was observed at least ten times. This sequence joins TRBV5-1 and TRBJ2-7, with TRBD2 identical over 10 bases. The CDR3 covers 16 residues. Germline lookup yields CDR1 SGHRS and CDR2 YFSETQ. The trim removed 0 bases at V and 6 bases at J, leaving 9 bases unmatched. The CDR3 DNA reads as TGCGCCAGCAGCTTGGGAAGGGCTAGCGGGGGTGGCGAGCAGTACTTC. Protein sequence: CASSLGRASGGGEQYF.

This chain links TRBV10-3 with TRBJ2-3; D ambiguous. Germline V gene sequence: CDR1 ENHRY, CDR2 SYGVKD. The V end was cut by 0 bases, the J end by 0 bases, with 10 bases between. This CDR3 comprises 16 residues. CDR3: CAISESEIYSTDTQYF. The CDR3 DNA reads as TGTGCCATCAGTGAGTCTGAAATCTATAGCACAGATACGCAGTATTTT.

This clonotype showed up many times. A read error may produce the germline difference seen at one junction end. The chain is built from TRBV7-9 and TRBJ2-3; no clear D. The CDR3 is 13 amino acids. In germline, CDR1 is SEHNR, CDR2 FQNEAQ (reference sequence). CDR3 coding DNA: TGTGCCAGCAGCTTAGGGTTCACAGATACGCAGTGTTTT. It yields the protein CASSLGFTDTQCF. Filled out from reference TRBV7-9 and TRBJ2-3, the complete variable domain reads DTGVSQNPRHKITKRGQNVTFRCDPISEHNRLYWYRQTLGQGPEFLTYFQNEAQLEKSRLLSDRFSAERPKGSFSTLEIQRTEQGDSAMYLCASSLGFTDTQCFGPGTRLTVL.

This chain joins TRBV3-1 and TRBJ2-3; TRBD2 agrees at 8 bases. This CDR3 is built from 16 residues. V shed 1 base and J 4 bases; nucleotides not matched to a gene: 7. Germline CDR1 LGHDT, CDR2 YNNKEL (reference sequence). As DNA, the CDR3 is TGTGCCAGCAGCCAAGTTCGGGGGGGCGGCGCAGATACGCAGTATTTT. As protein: CASSQVRGGGADTQYF.

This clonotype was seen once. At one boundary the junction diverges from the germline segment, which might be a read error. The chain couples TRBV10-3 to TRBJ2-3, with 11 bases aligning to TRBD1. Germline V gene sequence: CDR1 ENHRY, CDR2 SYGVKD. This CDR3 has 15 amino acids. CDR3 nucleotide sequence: TGTGCCAGCAGTGGGGGACAGGGGGACACAGATACGCAGTATTTT. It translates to CASSGGQGDTDTQYF.

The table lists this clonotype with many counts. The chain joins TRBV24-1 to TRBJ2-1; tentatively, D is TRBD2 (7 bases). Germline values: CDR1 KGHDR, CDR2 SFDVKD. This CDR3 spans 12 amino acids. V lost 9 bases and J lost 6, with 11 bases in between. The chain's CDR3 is CATRGGANEQFF. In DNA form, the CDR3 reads TGTGCCACCCGAGGGGGGGCCAATGAGCAGTTCTTC.

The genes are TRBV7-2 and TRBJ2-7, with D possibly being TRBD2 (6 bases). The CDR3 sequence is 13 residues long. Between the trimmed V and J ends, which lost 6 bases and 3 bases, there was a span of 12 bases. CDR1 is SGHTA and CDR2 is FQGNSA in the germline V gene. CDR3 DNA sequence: TGTGCCAGCAGGCCTGGGCGGGGCTACGAGCAGTACTTC. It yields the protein CASRPGRGYEQYF.

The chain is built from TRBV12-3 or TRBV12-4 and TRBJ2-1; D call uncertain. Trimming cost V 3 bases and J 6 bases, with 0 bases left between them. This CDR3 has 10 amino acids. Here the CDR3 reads CASSFNEQFF. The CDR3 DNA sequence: TGTGCCAGCAGTTTCAATGAGCAGTTCTTC.

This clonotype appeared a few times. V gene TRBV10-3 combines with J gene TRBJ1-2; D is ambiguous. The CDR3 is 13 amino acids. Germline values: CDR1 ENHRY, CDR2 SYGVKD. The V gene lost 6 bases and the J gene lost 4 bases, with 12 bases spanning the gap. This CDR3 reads CAISPEPPYGYTF. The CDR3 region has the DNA TGTGCCATCAGCCCGGAACCCCCCTATGGCTACACCTTC.

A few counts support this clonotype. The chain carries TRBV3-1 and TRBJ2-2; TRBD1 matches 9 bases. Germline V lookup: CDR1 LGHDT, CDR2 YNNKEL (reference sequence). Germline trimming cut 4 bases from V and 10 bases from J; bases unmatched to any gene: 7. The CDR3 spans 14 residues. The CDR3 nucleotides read TGTGCCAGCAGCCCCGGGACAGGGTTGCAGGAGCTGTTTTTT. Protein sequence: CASSPGTGLQELFF.

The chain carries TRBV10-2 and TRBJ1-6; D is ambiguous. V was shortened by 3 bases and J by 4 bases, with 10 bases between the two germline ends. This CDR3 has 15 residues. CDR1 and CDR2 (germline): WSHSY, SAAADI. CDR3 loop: CASSDPIDYNSPLHF. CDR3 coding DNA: TGCGCCAGCAGTGATCCCATAGATTATAATTCACCCCTCCACTTT.

Here the CDR3 reads CSVFTRSAYNEQFF. The CDR3 nucleotides are TGCAGCGTGTTTACGCGGTCAGCCTACAATGAGCAGTTCTTC. The rearrangement joins TRBV29-1 to TRBJ2-1; D uncertain. The CDR3 runs to 14 residues. Germline V gives CDR1 SQVTM, CDR2 ANQGSEA. V was shortened by 6 bases and J by 2 bases, with 14 bases between the two germline ends.

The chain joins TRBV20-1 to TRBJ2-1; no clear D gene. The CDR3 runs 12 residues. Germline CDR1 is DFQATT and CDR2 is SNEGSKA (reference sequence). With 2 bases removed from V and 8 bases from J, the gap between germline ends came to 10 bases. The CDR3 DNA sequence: TGCAGTGCTAGACGGCTAGGAGATGAGCAGTTCTTC. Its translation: CSARRLGDEQFF.

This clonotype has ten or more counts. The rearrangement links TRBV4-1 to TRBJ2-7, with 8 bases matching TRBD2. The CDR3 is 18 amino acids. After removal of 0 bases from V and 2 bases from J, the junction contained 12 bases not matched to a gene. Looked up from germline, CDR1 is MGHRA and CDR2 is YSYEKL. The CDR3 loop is CASSQELTFGGVTYEQYF. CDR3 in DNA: TGCGCCAGCAGCCAAGAATTAACGTTCGGGGGGGTTACCTACGAGCAGTACTTC.

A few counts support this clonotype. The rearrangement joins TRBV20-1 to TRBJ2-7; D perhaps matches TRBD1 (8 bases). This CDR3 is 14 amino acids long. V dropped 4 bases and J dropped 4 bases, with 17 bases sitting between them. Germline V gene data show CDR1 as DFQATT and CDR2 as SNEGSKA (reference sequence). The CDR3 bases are TGCAGTGCTACAATTGACAGGGGAGGGTACGAGCAGTACTTC. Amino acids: CSATIDRGGYEQYF.

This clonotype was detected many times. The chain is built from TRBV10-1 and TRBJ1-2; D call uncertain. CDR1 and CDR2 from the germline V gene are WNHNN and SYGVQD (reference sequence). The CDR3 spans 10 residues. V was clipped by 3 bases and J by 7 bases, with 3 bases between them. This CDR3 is CASSEGGYTF. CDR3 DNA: TGCGCCAGCAGTGAAGGTGGCTACACCTTC.

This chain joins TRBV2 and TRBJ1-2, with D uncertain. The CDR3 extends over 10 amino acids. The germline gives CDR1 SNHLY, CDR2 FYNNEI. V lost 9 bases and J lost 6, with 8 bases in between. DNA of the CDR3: TGTGCCAGTTCTGTTGATGGCTACACCTTC. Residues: CASSVDGYTF.

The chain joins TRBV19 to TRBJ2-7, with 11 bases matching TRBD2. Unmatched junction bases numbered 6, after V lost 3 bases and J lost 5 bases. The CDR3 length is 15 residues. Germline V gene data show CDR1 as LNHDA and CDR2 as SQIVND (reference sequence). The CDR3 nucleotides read TGTGCCAGTAGTATCGGTAGCGGGGGGGCCAACGAGCAGTACTTC. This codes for CASSIGSGGANEQYF.

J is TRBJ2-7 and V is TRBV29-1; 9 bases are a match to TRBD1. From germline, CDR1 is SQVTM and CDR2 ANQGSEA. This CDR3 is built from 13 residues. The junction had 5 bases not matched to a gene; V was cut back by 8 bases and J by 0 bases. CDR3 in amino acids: CSRQTGGSYEQYF. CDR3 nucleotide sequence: TGCAGCAGGCAGACAGGGGGCTCCTACGAGCAGTACTTC.

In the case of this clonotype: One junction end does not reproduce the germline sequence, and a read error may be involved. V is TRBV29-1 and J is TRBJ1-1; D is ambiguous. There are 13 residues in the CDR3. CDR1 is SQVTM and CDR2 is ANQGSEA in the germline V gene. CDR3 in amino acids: CSVDGSLNTEALF. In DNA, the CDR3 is TGCAGCGTCGACGGGTCCTTGAACACTGAAGCTCTCTTT. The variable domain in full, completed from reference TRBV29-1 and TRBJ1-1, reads SAVISQKPSRDICQRGTSLTIQCQVDSQVTMMFWYRQQPGQSLTLIATANQGSEATYESGFVIDKFPISRPNLTFSTLTVSNMSPEDSSIYLCSVDGSLNTEALFGQGTRLTVV.

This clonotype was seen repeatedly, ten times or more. The CDR3 nucleotides read TGTGCCAGCAGTTTAAGGGGGGGGGAGACCCAGTACTTC. This sequence encodes CASSLRGGETQYF. This chain links TRBV12-3 or TRBV12-4 with TRBJ2-5; D is perhaps TRBD2 (7 bases). The V and J ends lost 2 bases and 5 bases respectively, with 9 bases between them. CDR3 length: 13 residues.

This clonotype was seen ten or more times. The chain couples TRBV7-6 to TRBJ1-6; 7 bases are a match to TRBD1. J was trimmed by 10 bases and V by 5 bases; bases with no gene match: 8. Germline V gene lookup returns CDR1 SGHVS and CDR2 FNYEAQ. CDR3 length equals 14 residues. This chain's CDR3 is CASSPRTGTSPLHF. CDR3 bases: TGTGCCAGCAGCCCCCGGACAGGAACCTCACCCCTCCACTTT.

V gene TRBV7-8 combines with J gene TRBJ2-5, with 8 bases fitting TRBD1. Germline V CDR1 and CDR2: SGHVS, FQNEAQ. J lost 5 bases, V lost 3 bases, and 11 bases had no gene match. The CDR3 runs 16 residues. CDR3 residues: CASSFAAGGAGETQYF. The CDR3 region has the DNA TGTGCCAGCAGCTTCGCGGCAGGGGGCGCGGGGGAGACCCAGTACTTC.

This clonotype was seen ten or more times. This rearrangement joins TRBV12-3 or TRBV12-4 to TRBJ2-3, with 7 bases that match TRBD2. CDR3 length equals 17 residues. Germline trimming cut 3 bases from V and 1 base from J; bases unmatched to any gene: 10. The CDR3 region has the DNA TGTGCCAGCAGTTTCCCCGGGAGCGGGACCGGCACAGATACGCAGTATTTT. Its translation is CASSFPGSGTGTDTQYF.

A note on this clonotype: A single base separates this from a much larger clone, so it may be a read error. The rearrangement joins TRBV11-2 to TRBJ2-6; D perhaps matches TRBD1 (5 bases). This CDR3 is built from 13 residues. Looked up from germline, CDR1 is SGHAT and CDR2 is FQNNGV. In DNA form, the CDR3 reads TGTGCCAGCGGAATCTCTGGGGCCAACGTCCCGACTTTC. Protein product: CASGISGANVPTF.

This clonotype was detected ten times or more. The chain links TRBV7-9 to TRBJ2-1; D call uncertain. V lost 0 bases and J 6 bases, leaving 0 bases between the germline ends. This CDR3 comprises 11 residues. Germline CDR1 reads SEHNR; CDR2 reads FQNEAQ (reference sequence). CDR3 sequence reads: CASSLANEQFF. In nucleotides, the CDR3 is TGTGCCAGCAGCTTAGCCAATGAGCAGTTCTTC.

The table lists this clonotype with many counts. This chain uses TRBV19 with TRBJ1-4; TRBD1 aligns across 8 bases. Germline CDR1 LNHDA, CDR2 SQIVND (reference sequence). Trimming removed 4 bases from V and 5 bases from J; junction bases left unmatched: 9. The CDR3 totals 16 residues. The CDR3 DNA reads TGTGCCAGTAGTACTCCGACAGGGGTGATGAATGAAAAACTGTTTTTT. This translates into CASSTPTGVMNEKLFF.

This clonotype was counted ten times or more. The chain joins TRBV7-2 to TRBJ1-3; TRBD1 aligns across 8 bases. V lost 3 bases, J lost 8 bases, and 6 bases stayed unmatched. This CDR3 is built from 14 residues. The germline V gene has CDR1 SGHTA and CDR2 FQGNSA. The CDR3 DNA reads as TGTGCCAGCAGCTTGAACAGGGGGATGGACACCATATATTTT. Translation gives CASSLNRGMDTIYF.

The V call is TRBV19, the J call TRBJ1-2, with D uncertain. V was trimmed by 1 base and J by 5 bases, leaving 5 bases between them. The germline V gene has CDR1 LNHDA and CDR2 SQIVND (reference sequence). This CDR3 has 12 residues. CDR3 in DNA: TGTGCCAGTAGTATAGTAGGGTATGGCTACACCTTC. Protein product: CASSIVGYGYTF.